The clone carrying this T cell receptor beta chain was detected only a few times. Its antigen is undetermined. Sequenced by immunoSEQ multiplex PCR; TCRdb stores in-frame clones only, minus some. This table has about 34,000 clones, 80% to 85% appearing once. V lost 0 bases, J lost 1 base, and 6 bases lay in between. The CDR3 is made up of 15 amino acids. The germline V gene has CDR1 LGHNA and CDR2 YSLEER. The data belong to a study of T cells in narcolepsy. Findings and limits, study-wide: Autoreactive HCRT-specific and TRIB2-specific clonotypes were marked in same-patient CSF-versus-blood CD4+ comparisons. Some memory CD4+ repertoires had no autoreactive clone sequences. Reportedly, autoreactive clonotypes were serially detected in patients' blood but not controls'.

The V and J genes are TRBV4-3 and TRBJ2-2; D gene ambiguous. The clonotype was recovered from a human donor with narcolepsy. The sequenced material came from CD45RA- memory CD4+ T cells from PBMCs. The CDR3 protein is CASSQDGVNTGELFF. The CDR3 DNA reads as TGCGCCAGCAGCCAAGATGGAGTGAACACCGGGGAGCTGTTTTTT.